The rows below give T cell receptor beta chains drawn from one sample of a study of CD8 T cells in ankylosing spondylitis. TCRdb fed the 5' RACE reads into MiXCR, producing one record per CDR3 protein. The sample consists of more than 600,000 distinct CDR3 sequences, over 15% of them appearing once. Sequenced sample: blood, either unsorted or a sorted T cell fraction (not recorded which). These receptors were collected from a male donor with ankylosing spondylitis. CDR3s include the opening cysteine and the closing phenylalanine or tryptophan. D genes are given only for firm matches. Some rows have no size entry. The others give once, few or many, or a class for an expanded clone.

cdr3_length	clone_size	v_call	d_call	j_call	cdr3_aa	cdr3_nt
18	few	TRBV12-3/TRBV12-4	TRBD2	TRBJ2-2	CASTRLAGGRKNTGELFF	TGTGCCAGCACTCGCTTAGCGGGAGGTAGGAAGAACACCGGGGAGCTGTTTTTT
11	few	TRBV30	NA	TRBJ2-3	CAWSIPDTQYF	TGTGCCTGGAGTATCCCAGATACGCAGTATTTT
14	few	TRBV20-1	TRBD1	TRBJ2-7	CSARDRQGSHEQYF	TGCAGTGCTAGAGACCGACAGGGCAGCCACGAGCAGTACTTC
16	few	TRBV10-3	NA	TRBJ1-3	CAISDQGKNSGNTIYF	TGTGCCATCAGTGATCAGGGGAAAAACTCTGGAAACACCATATATTTT
16	NA	TRBV12-3/TRBV12-4	TRBD1	TRBJ2-2	CASGYPPGQWAGELFF	TGTGCCAGCGGCTATCCCCCGGGACAGTGGGCCGGGGAGCTGTTTTTT
16	once	TRBV28	TRBD2	TRBJ2-3	CASSLLAGVFTDTQYF	TGTGCCAGCAGTCTACTAGCGGGAGTCTTCACAGATACGCAGTATTTT
15	NA	TRBV5-8	NA	TRBJ2-1	CASSWATGGYNEQFF	TGTGCCAGCAGCTGGGCGACAGGCGGATACAATGAGCAGTTCTTC
16	many	TRBV5-1	TRBD1	TRBJ2-1	CASSATGQGNYNEQFF	TGCGCCAGCAGCGCCACGGGACAGGGGAATTACAATGAGCAGTTCTTC
16	NA	TRBV28	NA	TRBJ1-3	CASRTGGDSSGNTIYF	TGTGCCAGCAGAACGGGAGGGGATTCCTCTGGAAACACCATATATTTT
15	few	TRBV5-1	NA	TRBJ1-1	CASSSGPTHNTEAFF	TGCGCCAGCAGCTCCGGGCCGACCCACAACACTGAAGCTTTCTTT
14	few	TRBV7-2	NA	TRBJ1-4	CASSLGLSYEKLFF	TGTGCCAGCAGCTTAGGCCTATCCTACGAAAAACTGTTTTTT
14	NA	TRBV29-1	TRBD1	TRBJ1-2	CSVAEGRGQGGYTF	TGCAGCGTTGCCGAGGGGAGGGGGCAGGGTGGCTACACCTTC